This TCR beta chain was captured in a study of blood T cell repertoires in COVID-19. In the study overall: Collection of acute and convalescent COVID-19 samples took place in the United States, Italy and Spain.

Source study methods: Amplifying reference gene primers gave estimates of nucleated cell counts. Using immunoSEQ multiplex PCR, the repertoire was profiled, and TCRdb retains in-frame clones only, with some absent. V, J and clone size are those of that table, while D and trimming were read from the DNA. The sample lists 150,000 to 200,000 clones; over 70% were seen once. The germline V gene encodes CDR1 LNHDA and CDR2 SQIVND (reference sequence). V trimming: 7 bases; J trimming: 4 bases; junction bases outside the gene matches: 5. This CDR3 comprises 14 residues. The chain carries TRBV19 and TRBJ2-1; TRBD2 matches at 9 bases. The sequencing input was PBMCs or T cells enriched from blood (not recorded which). The sequence was collected from a man in his 60s who had been exposed to COVID-19. The CDR3 spells CASKAGGNYNEQFF. DNA of the CDR3: TGTGCCAGTAAGGCGGGAGGGAATTACAATGAGCAGTTCTTC.